These 24 T cell receptor beta chains came from one sample sequenced in a study of siplizumab effects on memory and regulatory T cells. The repertoire was sequenced with immunoSEQ multiplex PCR; TCRdb's copy has only in-frame clones and lacks some. Of 90,000 to 120,000 clones listed, roughly 94% are singletons. Sequencing was carried out using Tregs sorted from blood. The receptors shown here come from a human donor in good health.

The rearrangement uses TRBV18 and TRBJ2-5; the D is unclear. Deletions cut 1 base from V and 5 bases from J, with 5 bases between. Germline CDR1 and CDR2: KGHSH and LQKENI. The length of the CDR3 is 12 residues. CDR3 in DNA: TGTGCCAGCTCACCACGGATCGAGACCCAGTACTTC. It specifies CASSPRIETQYF.

The chain recombines TRBV19 with TRBJ1-2, with TRBD1 identical over 11 bases. Germline V CDR1 and CDR2: LNHDA, SQIVND (reference sequence). The V segment lost 3 bases and the J segment 7 bases; nucleotides outside the gene matches: 13. The CDR3 runs to 17 residues. The DNA of the CDR3 is TGTGCCAGTAGTATTCGGACAGGGGGCAGTTCTCCGGGTGGCTACACCTTC. Translation gives CASSIRTGGSSPGGYTF. The full variable domain, in which reference TRBV19 and TRBJ1-2 provide the parts outside the CDR3, is DGGITQSPKYLFRKEGQNVTLSCEQNLNHDAMYWYRQDPGQGLRLIYYSQIVNDFQKGDIAEGYSVSREKKESFPLTVTSAQKNPTAFYLCASSIRTGGSSPGGYTFGSGTRLTVV.

CDR3: CASSLDTRWNYEQYF. The CDR3 DNA is TGCGCCAGCAGCCTAGACACCCGTTGGAACTACGAGCAGTACTTC. V gene TRBV4-1 combines with J gene TRBJ2-7; no clear D. CDR3 length: 15 residues. Trimming cost V 4 bases and J 3 bases, with 16 bases left between them. In germline, CDR1 is MGHRA, CDR2 YSYEKL.

CDR3 region: CASSLISGSHYEQYF. The CDR3 DNA follows: TGTGCCAGCAGCTTGATTAGCGGGTCTCACTACGAGCAGTACTTC. This chain links TRBV5-4 with TRBJ2-7; 7 nucleotides agree with TRBD2. Per the germline V gene, CDR1 is SGHNT and CDR2 is YYREEE (reference sequence). With V trimmed by 1 base and J by 3 bases, 7 bases remained unmatched. The CDR3 extends over 15 amino acids.

V gene TRBV6-6 combines with J gene TRBJ1-2, with D maybe TRBD1 (6 bases). The germline V and J ends were trimmed by 7 bases and 4 bases, with 13 bases remaining between them. The CDR3 covers 13 residues. CDR1 MNHNY and CDR2 SVGAGI come from the germline V gene (reference sequence). CDR3 amino acids: CASTKQGFYGYTF. In DNA form, the CDR3 reads TGTGCCAGCACTAAACAGGGTTTCTATGGCTACACCTTC.

This sequence joins TRBV27 and TRBJ2-7; 7 bases agree with TRBD2. This CDR3 contains 15 residues. V dropped 5 bases and J dropped 3; count of bases not matched to a gene: 10. Germline CDR1 is MNHEY and CDR2 is SMNVEV (reference sequence). In nucleotides, the CDR3 is TGTGCCAGCAGTCAAACCTCCGGGACTAACTACGAGCAGTACTTC. It is translated as CASSQTSGTNYEQYF.

This chain joins TRBV28 and TRBJ2-7, with 10 bases identical to TRBD1. The germline V gene encodes CDR1 MDHEN and CDR2 SYDVKM. V dropped 2 bases and J dropped 6; count of bases not matched to a gene: 10. The CDR3 contains 16 residues. The CDR3 region has the DNA TGTGCCAGCAGTTTAACATATGGACAGGGGGTTTTCGAGCAGTACTTC. Its protein is CASSLTYGQGVFEQYF.

The chain carries TRBV10-2 and TRBJ1-5, with 7 bases aligning to TRBD1. There are 14 residues in the CDR3. After removal of 6 bases from V and 3 bases from J, the junction contained 5 bases not matched to a gene. Germline lookup yields CDR1 WSHSY and CDR2 SAAADI. Here the CDR3 reads CASSLTGINQPQHF. Here the CDR3 DNA reads TGCGCCAGCAGCTTGACAGGGATCAATCAGCCCCAGCATTTT.

The chain is built from TRBV7-9 and TRBJ1-2, with D possibly matching TRBD1 (5 bases). The V gene lost 4 bases and the J gene lost 7 bases, with 10 bases spanning the gap. This CDR3 is built from 12 residues. CDR1 SEHNR and CDR2 FQNEAQ come from the germline V gene (reference sequence). CDR3 DNA sequence: TGTGCCAGCAGCTCGCAGGGCGGTGGCTACACCTTC. It translates to CASSSQGGGYTF.

The V and J genes are TRBV7-8 and TRBJ2-7, with 7 nucleotides matching TRBD2. J lost 2 bases, V lost 5 bases, and 12 bases had no gene match. CDR1 SGHVS and CDR2 FQNEAQ come from the germline V gene. The CDR3 is 16 amino acids. The DNA of the CDR3 is TGTGCCAGCAGCCCCCCGCTCGGCGGGAGCACCTACGAGCAGTACTTC. The encoded protein is CASSPPLGGSTYEQYF.

V gene TRBV12-5 combines with J gene TRBJ2-5, with 10 bases identical to TRBD1. J was trimmed by 1 base and V by 6 bases; bases with no gene match: 14. The CDR3 is 18 residues long. The germline V gene encodes CDR1 LGHNT and CDR2 FRNRAP. This chain's CDR3 is CASGSTGTGAILQETQYF. Written as DNA, the CDR3 is TGTGCTAGTGGCTCTACCGGGACAGGGGCGATACTCCAAGAGACCCAGTACTTC.

The chain uses TRBV7-9 and TRBJ1-2, with a tentative D call TRBD1 (5 bases). Germline V gene lookup returns CDR1 SEHNR and CDR2 FQNEAQ (reference sequence). The CDR3 runs 14 residues. V dropped 5 bases and J dropped 7 bases, with 17 bases sitting between them. The CDR3 DNA is TGTGCCAGCAGCACTACCGGGACGGCTCGTGGCTACACCTTC. Amino acids: CASSTTGTARGYTF.

The rearrangement joins TRBV30 to TRBJ1-4; D possibly corresponds to TRBD1 (6 bases). The length of the CDR3 is 14 residues. Germline-derived CDR1 and CDR2 are GTSNPN and SVGIG (reference sequence). V shed 3 bases and J shed 6 bases, with 14 bases lying between them. The CDR3: CAWRRWGADEKLFF. In DNA, the CDR3 is TGTGCCTGGAGGCGGTGGGGGGCGGATGAAAAACTGTTTTTT.

The rearrangement links TRBV9 to TRBJ1-2; no clear D gene. The CDR3 contains 16 residues. The V end was cut by 6 bases, the J end by 1 base, with 19 bases between. Germline V gene sequence: CDR1 SGDLS, CDR2 YYNGEE. The CDR3 nucleotides read TGTGCCAGCAAATCTCCCTCAAGGGAGAATAACTATGGCTACACCTTC. Translating it yields CASKSPSRENNYGYTF.

V usage is TRBV28 and J usage is TRBJ1-2; D is unresolved. There are 11 residues in the CDR3. CDR1 and CDR2 (germline): MDHEN, SYDVKM. V lost 3 bases and J lost 5, with 4 bases in between. This chain's CDR3 is CASSFRYGYTF. The CDR3 region has the DNA TGTGCCAGCAGTTTCAGATATGGCTACACCTTC.

The chain combines TRBV5-1 with TRBJ2-3; weak D call: TRBD2 (5 bases). Per the germline V gene, CDR1 is SGHRS and CDR2 is YFSETQ. This CDR3 contains 14 residues. Trimming removed 4 bases from V and 3 bases from J, with 12 bases in between. The CDR3 protein is CASSLWTPTDTQYF. CDR3 DNA: TGCGCCAGCAGCCTTTGGACTCCTACAGATACGCAGTATTTT.

The chain recombines TRBV6-1 with TRBJ1-5; D gene unclear. CDR1 is MNHNS and CDR2 is SASEGT in the germline V gene. CDR3 length equals 15 residues. Trimming removed 7 bases at V and 0 bases at J, with 13 bases between. CDR3 DNA sequence: TGTGCCAGCACCGAGGGATCTAATAGCAATCAGCCCCAGCATTTT. Protein: CASTEGSNSNQPQHF.

This sequence joins TRBV7-3 and TRBJ2-1, with 10 bases lining up with TRBD1. The ends lost 4 bases at V and 6 bases at J; junction bases unmatched: 6. This CDR3 contains 15 residues. CDR1 and CDR2 from the germline V gene are SGHTA and FQGTGA. The CDR3 here is CASSSLTGGFNEQFF. CDR3 DNA: TGTGCCAGCAGCTCACTGACAGGGGGCTTCAATGAGCAGTTCTTC.

The chain has TRBV6-5 and TRBJ1-6, with D hard to call. This CDR3 is 13 amino acids long. CDR1 MNHEY and CDR2 SVGAGI come from the germline V gene. The V and J ends lost 7 bases and 9 bases respectively, with 13 bases between them. CDR3 protein: CASKGPPGSPLHF. CDR3 in DNA: TGTGCCAGCAAAGGACCGCCGGGTTCACCCCTCCACTTT.

V gene TRBV6-1 combines with J gene TRBJ2-7, with no clear D. CDR1 is MNHNS and CDR2 is SASEGT in the germline V gene. This CDR3 is 14 amino acids long. Trimming removed 4 bases from V and 3 bases from J, with 13 bases in between. This CDR3 is CASSAGRLLYEQYF. As DNA, the CDR3 is TGTGCCAGCAGTGCCGGCAGGTTACTCTACGAGCAGTACTTC.

The chain combines TRBV7-9 with TRBJ2-5, with 8 bases aligning to TRBD1. Trimming removed 4 bases from V and 5 bases from J; junction bases left unmatched: 9. CDR3 length: 15 residues. Germline V gene data show CDR1 as SEHNR and CDR2 as FQNEAQ (reference sequence). Written as DNA, the CDR3 is TGTGCCAGCAGCTCGGGACAGGCCAATTCGGAGACCCAGTACTTC. This sequence encodes CASSSGQANSETQYF.

The genes are TRBV11-3 and TRBJ2-1, with 10 bases fitting TRBD1. Trimming took 2 bases from V and 5 from J; bases not matched to a gene: 3. Per germline, CDR1 SGHNT and CDR2 YENEEA. This CDR3 comprises 15 residues. Here the CDR3 reads CASSLRDRGNNEQFF. As DNA, the CDR3 is TGTGCCAGCAGCTTACGGGACAGGGGTAACAATGAGCAGTTCTTC.

V usage is TRBV18 and J usage is TRBJ2-1; D remains ambiguous. The CDR3 length is 14 residues. CDR1 and CDR2 from the germline V gene are KGHSH and LQKENI. V lost 2 bases and J 8 bases, leaving 13 bases between the germline ends. CDR3 sequence reads: CASSPNLEGYEQFF. CDR3 nucleotides: TGTGCCAGCTCACCAAATTTAGAAGGGTATGAGCAGTTCTTC.

This clone was seen once. The chain joins TRBV29-1 to TRBJ1-3; D uncertain. Germline V lookup: CDR1 SQVTM, CDR2 ANQGSEA. V shed 1 base and J shed 0 bases, with 4 bases lying between them. There are 13 residues in the CDR3. The CDR3 loop is CSVEGGSGNTIYF. The CDR3 bases are TGCAGCGTTGAAGGGGGCTCTGGAAACACCATATATTTT. Looking up the rest from reference TRBV29-1 and TRBJ1-3 gives the full variable domain: SAVISQKPSRDICQRGTSLTIQCQVDSQVTMMFWYRQQPGQSLTLIATANQGSEATYESGFVIDKFPISRPNLTFSTLTVSNMSPEDSSIYLCSVEGGSGNTIYFGEGSWLTVV.